This T cell receptor beta chain was captured in a study of CD8 T cells in ankylosing spondylitis. TCRdb redid the calling of the 5' RACE reads with MiXCR, one entry per CDR3 protein. The profile shows 150,000 to 200,000 distinct CDR3 sequences, 10% to 15% of them singletons. Many counts were recorded for this clonotype. The V gene's germline CDR1 is SGDLS and CDR2 YYNGEE. This CDR3 spans 15 amino acids. Losses at the gene ends were 4 bases for V and 6 bases for J; bases not matched to a gene: 9. The sequenced sample was blood, either unsorted or a sorted T cell fraction (not recorded which). V usage is TRBV9 and J usage is TRBJ2-2, with 7 bases lining up with TRBD1. The TCR sequence derives from a female donor with ankylosing spondylitis or in good health (not recorded which). CDR3 in DNA: TGTGCCAGCAGCACAAGACAGGGCGGATCCGGGGAGCTGTTTTTT. Its protein product is CASSTRQGGSGELFF.